This T cell receptor beta chain derives from a study of spatial heterogeneity in lung cancer. V was trimmed by 6 bases and J by 4 bases, leaving 12 bases between them. The CDR3 sequence is 13 residues long. Germline V lookup: CDR1 LGHDT, CDR2 YNNKEL (reference sequence). Every TCR cDNA molecule bore its own unique molecular identifier. One entry per CDR3 protein, called by TCRdb with MiXCR from the 5' RACE reads. Here the sample spans 19,000 or so distinct CDR3 sequences, roughly 23% being singletons. Ten or more counts support this clonotype. Time point described: sample taken at primary tumor resection. No cell sorting; template was whole RNA from tumor, lung tissue or PBMC.

This clonotype was obtained from a female donor with early-stage non-small cell lung cancer. The J gene is TRBJ2-5, the V gene TRBV3-1, with a weak D call TRBD2 (6 bases). The sequences come from PBMCs, collected at surgery. In DNA, the CDR3 is TGTGCCAGCAGGCAGGGAGGTGGAGAGACCCAGTACTTC. This encodes CASRQGGGETQYF.